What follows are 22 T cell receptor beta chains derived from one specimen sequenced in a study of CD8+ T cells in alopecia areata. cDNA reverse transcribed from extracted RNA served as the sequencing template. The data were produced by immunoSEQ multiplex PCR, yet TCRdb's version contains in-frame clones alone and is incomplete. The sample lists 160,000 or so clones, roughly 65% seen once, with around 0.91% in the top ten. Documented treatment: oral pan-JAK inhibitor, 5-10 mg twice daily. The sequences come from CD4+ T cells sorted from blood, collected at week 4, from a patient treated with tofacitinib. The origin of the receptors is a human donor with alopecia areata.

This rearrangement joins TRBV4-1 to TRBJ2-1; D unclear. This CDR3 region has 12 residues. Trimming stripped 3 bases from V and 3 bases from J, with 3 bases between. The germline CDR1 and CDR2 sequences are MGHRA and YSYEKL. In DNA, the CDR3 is TGCGCCAGCAGCCAGGTCTACAATGAGCAGTTCTTC. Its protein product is CASSQVYNEQFF.

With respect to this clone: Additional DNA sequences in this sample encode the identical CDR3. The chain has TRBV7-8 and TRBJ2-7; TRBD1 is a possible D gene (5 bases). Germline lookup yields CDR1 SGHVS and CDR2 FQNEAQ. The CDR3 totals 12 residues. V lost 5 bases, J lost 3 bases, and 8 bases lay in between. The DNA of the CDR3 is TGTGCCAGCAGCGTACAGGACTACGAGCAGTACTTC. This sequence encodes CASSVQDYEQYF.

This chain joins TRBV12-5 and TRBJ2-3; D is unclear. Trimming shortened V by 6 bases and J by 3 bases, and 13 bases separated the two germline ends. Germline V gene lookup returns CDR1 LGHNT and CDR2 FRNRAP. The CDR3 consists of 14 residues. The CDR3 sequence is CASGTKIFTDTQYF. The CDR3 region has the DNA TGTGCTAGTGGGACAAAAATTTTTACAGATACGCAGTATTTT.

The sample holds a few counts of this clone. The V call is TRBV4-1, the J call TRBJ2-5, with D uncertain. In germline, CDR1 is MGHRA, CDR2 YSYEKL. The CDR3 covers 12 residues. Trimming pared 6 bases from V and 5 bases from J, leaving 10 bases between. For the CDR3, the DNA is TGCGCCAGCAGTACTAATACTGAGACCCAGTACTTC. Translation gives CASSTNTETQYF.

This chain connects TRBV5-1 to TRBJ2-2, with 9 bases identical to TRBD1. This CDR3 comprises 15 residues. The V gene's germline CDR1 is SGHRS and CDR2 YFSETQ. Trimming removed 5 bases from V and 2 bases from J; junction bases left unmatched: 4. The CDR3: CASSRQGENTGELFF. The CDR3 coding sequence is TGCGCCAGCAGTCGACAGGGGGAAAACACCGGGGAGCTGTTTTTT.

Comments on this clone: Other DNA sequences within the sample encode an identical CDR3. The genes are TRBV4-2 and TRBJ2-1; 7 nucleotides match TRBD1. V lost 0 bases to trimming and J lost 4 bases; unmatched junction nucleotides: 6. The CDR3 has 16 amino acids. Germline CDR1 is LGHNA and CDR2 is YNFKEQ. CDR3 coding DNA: TGTGCCAGCAGCCAAGATAAGGGGACAGTTTACAATGAGCAGTTCTTC. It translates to CASSQDKGTVYNEQFF.

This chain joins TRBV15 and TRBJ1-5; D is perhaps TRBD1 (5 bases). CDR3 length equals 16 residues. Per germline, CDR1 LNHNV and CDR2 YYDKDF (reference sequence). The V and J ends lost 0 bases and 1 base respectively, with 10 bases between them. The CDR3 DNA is TGTGCCACCAGCAGAGATGTGGGGGGGAGCAATCAGCCCCAGCATTTT. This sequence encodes CATSRDVGGSNQPQHF. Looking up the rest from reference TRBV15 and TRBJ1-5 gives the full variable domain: DAMVIQNPRYQVTQFGKPVTLSCSQTLNHNVMYWYQQKSSQAPKLLFHYYDKDFNNEADTPDNFQSRRPNTSFCFLDIRSPGLGDTAMYLCATSRDVGGSNQPQHFGDGTRLSIL.

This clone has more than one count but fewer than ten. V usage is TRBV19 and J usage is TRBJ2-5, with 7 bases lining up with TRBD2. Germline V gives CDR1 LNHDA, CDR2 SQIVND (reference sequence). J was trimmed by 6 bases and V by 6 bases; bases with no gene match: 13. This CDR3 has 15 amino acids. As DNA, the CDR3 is TGTGCCAGTAGCTCATCGGCGGGGGAGGGGAAGACCCAGTACTTC. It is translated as CASSSSAGEGKTQYF.

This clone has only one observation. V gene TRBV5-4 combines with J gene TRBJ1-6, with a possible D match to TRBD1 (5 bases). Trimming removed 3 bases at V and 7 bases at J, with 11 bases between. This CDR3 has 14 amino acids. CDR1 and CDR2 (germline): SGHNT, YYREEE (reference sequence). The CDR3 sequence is CASSSPKGNSPLHF. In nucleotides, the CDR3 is TGTGCCAGCAGCTCACCCAAGGGGAATTCACCCCTCCACTTT.

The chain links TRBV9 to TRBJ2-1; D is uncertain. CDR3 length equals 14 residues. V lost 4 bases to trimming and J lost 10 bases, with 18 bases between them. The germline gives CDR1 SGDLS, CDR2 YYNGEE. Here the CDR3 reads CASSPKVYRMEQFF. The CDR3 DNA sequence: TGTGCCAGCAGCCCCAAGGTCTATCGAATGGAGCAGTTCTTC.

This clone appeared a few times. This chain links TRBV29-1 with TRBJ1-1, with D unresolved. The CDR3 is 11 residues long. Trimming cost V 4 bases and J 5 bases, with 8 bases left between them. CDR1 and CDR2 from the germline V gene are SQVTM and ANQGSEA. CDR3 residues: CSVVPVTEAFF. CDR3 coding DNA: TGCAGCGTTGTGCCAGTAACTGAAGCTTTCTTT.

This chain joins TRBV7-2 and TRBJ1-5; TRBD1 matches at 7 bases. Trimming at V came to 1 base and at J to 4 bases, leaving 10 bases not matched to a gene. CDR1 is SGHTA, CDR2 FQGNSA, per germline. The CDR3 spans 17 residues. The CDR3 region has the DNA TGTGCCAGCAGCTTAGGTAGGACGACAGGGACTAATCAGCCCCAGCATTTT. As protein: CASSLGRTTGTNQPQHF.

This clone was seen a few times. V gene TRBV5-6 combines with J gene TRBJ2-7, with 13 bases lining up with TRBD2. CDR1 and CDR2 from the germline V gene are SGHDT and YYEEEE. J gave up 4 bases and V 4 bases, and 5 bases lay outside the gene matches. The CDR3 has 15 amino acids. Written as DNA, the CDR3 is TGTGCCAGCAGCCGCGCGACTAGCGGGGGGTACGAGCAGTACTTC. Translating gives CASSRATSGGYEQYF.

CDR3 nucleotide sequence: TGTGCCAGCAGCTTAAGGGACAGGGTCTACGAGCAGTACTTC. Its translation: CASSLRDRVYEQYF. This rearrangement joins TRBV7-9 to TRBJ2-7; 9 bases are shared with TRBD1. J gave up 3 bases and V 2 bases, and 2 bases lay outside the gene matches. CDR1 SEHNR and CDR2 FQNEAQ come from the germline V gene (reference sequence). The CDR3 runs to 14 residues.

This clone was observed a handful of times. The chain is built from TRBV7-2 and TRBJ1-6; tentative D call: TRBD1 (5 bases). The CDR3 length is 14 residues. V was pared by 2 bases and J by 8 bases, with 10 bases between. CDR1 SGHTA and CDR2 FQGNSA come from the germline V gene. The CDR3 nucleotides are TGTGCCAGCAGCTTACGCGGCAGGGATTCACCCCTCCACTTT. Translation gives CASSLRGRDSPLHF.

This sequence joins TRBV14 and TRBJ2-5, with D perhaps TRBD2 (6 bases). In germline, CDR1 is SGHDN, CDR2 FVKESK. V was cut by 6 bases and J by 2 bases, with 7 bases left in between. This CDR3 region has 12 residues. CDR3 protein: CASSRGQETQYF. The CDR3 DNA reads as TGTGCCAGCAGTCGGGGGCAAGAGACCCAGTACTTC.

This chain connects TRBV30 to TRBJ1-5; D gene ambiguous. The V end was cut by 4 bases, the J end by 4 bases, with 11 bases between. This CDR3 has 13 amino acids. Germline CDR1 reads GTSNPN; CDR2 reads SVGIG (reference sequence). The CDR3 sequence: CAWNVGMNQPQHF. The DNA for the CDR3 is TGTGCCTGGAACGTGGGTATGAATCAGCCCCAGCATTTT.

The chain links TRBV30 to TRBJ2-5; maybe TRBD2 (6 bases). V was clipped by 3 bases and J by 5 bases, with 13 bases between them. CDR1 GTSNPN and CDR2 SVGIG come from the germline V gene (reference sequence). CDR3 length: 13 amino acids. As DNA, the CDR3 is TGTGCCTGGAGACTAGCCGGAGGGGAGACCCAGTACTTC. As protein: CAWRLAGGETQYF.

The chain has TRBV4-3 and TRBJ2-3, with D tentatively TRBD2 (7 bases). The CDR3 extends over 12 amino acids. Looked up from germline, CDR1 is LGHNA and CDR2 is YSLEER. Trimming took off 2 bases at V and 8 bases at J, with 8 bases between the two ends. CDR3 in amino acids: CASSQRGGTQYF. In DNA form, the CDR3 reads TGCGCCAGCAGCCAAAGGGGGGGTACGCAGTATTTT.

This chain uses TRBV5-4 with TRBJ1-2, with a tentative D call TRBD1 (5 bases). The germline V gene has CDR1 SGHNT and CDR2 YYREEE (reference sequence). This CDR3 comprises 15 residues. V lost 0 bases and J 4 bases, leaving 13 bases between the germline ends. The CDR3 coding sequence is TGTGCCAGCAGCTTGGTGGCAGGGATCCTCTATGGCTACACCTTC. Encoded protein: CASSLVAGILYGYTF.

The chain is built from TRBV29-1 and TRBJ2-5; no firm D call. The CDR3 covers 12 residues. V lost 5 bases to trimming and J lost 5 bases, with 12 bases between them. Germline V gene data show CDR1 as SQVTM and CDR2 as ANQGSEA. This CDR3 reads CSVFQTRETQYF. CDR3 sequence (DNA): TGCAGCGTTTTTCAGACCCGCGAGACCCAGTACTTC.

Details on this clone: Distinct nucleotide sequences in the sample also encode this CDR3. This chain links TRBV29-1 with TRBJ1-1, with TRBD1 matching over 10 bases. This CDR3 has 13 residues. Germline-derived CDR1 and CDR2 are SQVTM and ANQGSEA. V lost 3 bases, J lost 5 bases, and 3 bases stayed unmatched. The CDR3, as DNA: TGCAGCGTTGATAGGACAGGGGGGACTGAAGCTTTCTTT. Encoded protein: CSVDRTGGTEAFF.